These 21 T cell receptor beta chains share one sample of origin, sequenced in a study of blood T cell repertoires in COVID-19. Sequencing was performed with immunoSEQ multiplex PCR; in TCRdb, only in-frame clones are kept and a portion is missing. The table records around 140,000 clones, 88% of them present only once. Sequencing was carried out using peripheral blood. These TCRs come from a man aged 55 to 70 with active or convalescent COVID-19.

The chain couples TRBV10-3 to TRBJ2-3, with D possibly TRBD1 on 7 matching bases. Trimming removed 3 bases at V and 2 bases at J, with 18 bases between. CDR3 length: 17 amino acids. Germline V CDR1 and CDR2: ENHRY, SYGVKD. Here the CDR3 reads CAISELDREDNTDTQYF. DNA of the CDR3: TGTGCCATCAGTGAACTTGACAGGGAGGACAACACAGATACGCAGTATTTT.

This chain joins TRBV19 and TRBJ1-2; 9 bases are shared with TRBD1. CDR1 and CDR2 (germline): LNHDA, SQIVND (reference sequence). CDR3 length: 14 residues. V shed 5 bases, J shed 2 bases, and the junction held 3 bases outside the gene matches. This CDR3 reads CASSPGQGNYGYTF. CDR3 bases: TGTGCCAGTAGTCCGGGACAGGGAAACTATGGCTACACCTTC.

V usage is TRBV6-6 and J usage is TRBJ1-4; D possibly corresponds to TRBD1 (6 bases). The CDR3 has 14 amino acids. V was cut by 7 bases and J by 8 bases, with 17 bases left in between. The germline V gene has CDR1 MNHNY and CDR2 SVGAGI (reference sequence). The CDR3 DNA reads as TGTGCCAGCACTCGATCAGGGGTCGGCGAAAAACTGTTTTTT. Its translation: CASTRSGVGEKLFF.

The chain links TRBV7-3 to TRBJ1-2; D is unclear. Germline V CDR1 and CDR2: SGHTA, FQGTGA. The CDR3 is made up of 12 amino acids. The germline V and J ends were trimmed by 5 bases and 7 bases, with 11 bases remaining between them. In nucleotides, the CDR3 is TGTGCCAGCAGCCTCCCCCACTTTGGCTACACCTTC. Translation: CASSLPHFGYTF.

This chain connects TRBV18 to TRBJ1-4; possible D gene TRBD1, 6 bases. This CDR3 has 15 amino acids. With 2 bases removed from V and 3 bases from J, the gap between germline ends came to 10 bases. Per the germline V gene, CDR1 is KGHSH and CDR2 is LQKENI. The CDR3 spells CASSPGDRPNEKLFF. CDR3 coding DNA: TGTGCCAGCTCACCAGGCGACAGGCCTAATGAAAAACTGTTTTTT.

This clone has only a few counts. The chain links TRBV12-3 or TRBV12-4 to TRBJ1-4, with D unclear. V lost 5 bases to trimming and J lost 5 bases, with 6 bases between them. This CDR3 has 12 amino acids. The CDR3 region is CASSPFNEKLFF. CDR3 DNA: TGTGCCAGCAGTCCCTTCAATGAAAAACTGTTTTTT.

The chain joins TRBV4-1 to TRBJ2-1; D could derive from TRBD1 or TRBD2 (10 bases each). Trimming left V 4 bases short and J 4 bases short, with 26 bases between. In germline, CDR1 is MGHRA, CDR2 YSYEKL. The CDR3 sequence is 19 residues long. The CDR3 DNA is TGCGCCAGCAGCCCGAGGGACAGGGGTTTTAGCGGGAGGTACAATGAGCAGTTCTTC. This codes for CASSPRDRGFSGRYNEQFF.

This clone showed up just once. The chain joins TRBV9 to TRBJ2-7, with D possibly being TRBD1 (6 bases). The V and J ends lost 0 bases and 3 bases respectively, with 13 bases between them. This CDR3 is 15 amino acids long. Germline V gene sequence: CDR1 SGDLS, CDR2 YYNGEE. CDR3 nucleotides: TGTGCCAGCAGCGTAGGACCGGGACAAAACTACGAGCAGTACTTC. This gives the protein CASSVGPGQNYEQYF.

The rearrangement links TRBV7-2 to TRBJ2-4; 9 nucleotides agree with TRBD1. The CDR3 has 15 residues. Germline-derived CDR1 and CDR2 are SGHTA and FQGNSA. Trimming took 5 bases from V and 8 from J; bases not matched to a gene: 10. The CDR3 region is CASSKQQGAGYIQYF. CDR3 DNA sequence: TGTGCCAGCAGCAAACAACAGGGGGCTGGTTACATTCAGTACTTC.

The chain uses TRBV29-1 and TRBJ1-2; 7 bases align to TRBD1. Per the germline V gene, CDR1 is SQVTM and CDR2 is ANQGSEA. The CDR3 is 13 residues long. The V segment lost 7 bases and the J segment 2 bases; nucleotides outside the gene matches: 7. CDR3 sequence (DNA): TGCAGCGCTAGGGGGCAGGGGAACTATGGCTACACCTTC. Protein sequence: CSARGQGNYGYTF.

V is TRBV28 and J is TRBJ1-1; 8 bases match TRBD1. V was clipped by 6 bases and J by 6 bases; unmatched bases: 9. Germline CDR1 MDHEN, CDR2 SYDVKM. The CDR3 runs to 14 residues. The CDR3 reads CASRSGQAVPEAFF. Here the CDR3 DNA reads TGTGCCAGCAGGTCGGGACAGGCTGTTCCTGAAGCTTTCTTT.

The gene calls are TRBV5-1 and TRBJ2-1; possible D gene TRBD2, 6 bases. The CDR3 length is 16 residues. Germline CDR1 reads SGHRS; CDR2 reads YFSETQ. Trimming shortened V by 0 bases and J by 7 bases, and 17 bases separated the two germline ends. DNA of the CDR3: TGCGCCAGCAGCTTGGAGGGAGGAGGGCGTGGAAATGAGCAGTTCTTC. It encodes CASSLEGGGRGNEQFF.

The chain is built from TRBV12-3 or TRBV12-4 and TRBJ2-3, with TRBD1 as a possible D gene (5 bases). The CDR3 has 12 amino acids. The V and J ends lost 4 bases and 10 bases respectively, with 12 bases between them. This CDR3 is CASSSDKGSQYF. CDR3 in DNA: TGTGCCAGCAGTTCGGACAAGGGATCGCAGTATTTT.

CDR3 coding DNA: TGTGCCACCACACCATCAAAGCCACCGTACGAGCAGTACTTC. Its translation: CATTPSKPPYEQYF. The chain joins TRBV24-1 to TRBJ2-7; no clear D gene. This CDR3 has 14 amino acids. V lost 8 bases, J lost 4 bases, and 17 bases lay in between. Germline values: CDR1 KGHDR, CDR2 SFDVKD.

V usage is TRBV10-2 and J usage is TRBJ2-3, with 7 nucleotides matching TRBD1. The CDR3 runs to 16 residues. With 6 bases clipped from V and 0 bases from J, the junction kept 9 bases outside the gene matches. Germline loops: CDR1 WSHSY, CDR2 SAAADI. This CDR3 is CASRPPGQRSTDTQYF. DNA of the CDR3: TGCGCCAGCAGGCCCCCGGGACAGAGAAGCACAGATACGCAGTATTTT.

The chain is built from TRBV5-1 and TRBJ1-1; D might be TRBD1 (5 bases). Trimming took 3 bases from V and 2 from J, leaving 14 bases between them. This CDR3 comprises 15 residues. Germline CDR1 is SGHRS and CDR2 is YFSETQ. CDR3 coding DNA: TGCGCCAGCAGCTCAACCCTACAGGAAAACACTGAAGCTTTCTTT. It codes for CASSSTLQENTEAFF.

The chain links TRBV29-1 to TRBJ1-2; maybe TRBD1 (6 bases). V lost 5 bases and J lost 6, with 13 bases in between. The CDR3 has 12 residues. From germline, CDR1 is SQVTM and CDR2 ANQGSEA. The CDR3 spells CSVLEGVHGYTF. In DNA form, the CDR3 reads TGCAGCGTTTTAGAGGGGGTACATGGCTACACCTTC.

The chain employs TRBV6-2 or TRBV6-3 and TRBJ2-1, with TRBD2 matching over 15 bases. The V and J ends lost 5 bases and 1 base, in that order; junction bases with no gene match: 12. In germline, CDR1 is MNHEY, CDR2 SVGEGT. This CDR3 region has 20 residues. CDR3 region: CASSPLGLAGGRGSYNEQFF. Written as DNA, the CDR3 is TGTGCCAGCAGTCCCCTAGGACTAGCGGGAGGGAGAGGTTCCTACAATGAGCAGTTCTTC.

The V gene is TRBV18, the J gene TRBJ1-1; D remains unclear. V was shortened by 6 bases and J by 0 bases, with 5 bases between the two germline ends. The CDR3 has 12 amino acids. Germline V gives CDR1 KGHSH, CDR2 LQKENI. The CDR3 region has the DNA TGTGCCAGCTCCGGGATGAACACTGAAGCTTTCTTT. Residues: CASSGMNTEAFF.

CDR3 DNA: TGCGCCAGCAGCGGACAGGGGGAGACCCAGTACTTC. This gives the protein CASSGQGETQYF. The chain has TRBV10-1 and TRBJ2-5; 9 bases agree with TRBD1. After removal of 6 bases from V and 5 bases from J, the junction contained 1 base not matched to a gene. The CDR3 length is 12 residues. The germline V gene encodes CDR1 WNHNN and CDR2 SYGVQD (reference sequence).

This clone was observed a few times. The chain's CDR3 is CASSSERQTYEQYF. In DNA, the CDR3 is TGTGCCAGCAGCTCTGAGCGACAGACCTACGAGCAGTACTTC. This chain joins TRBV9 and TRBJ2-7; perhaps TRBD1 as D (5 bases). Per germline, CDR1 SGDLS and CDR2 YYNGEE. The germline V and J ends were trimmed by 4 bases and 2 bases, with 13 bases remaining between them. The CDR3 covers 14 residues.